The rows below give T cell receptor beta chains drawn from one sample of a study of blood T cell repertoires in COVID-19. Sequenced by immunoSEQ multiplex PCR; TCRdb stores in-frame clones only, minus some. The data contain tens of thousands of clones, 80% to 95% of them singletons. Material: peripheral blood. Source of these receptors: a woman in her sixties or seventies with active COVID-19. The CDR3 runs from the conserved cysteine through the conserved F or W. Fields, in order: J gene, D gene, clone size, V gene, CDR3 length, CDR3 DNA, CDR3 protein. D genes are given only for firm matches. Not all rows give a size; the values are once, few, many and, for expanded clones, a class.

>TRBJ2-6|TRBD2|few|TRBV3-1/TRBV3-2|16
TGTGCCAGCAGCCCCCGGACTAGCTCTGGGGCCAACGTCCTGACTTTC
CASSPRTSSGANVLTF
>TRBJ2-1|TRBD1|.|TRBV10-2|15
TGCGCCAGCAGTGGGGGGACAGGGCGTCTCGTTGAGCAGTTCTTC
CASSGGTGRLVEQFF
>TRBJ2-3|.|.|TRBV7-2|16
TGTGCCAGCAGCTTATCGCCCCCGCGGGCTAGGGATACGCAGTATTTT
CASSLSPPRARDTQYF
>TRBJ2-7|TRBD2|.|TRBV30|13
TGTGCCTGGAGCGCGGGGGGAGCGGTCGAGCAGTACTTC
CAWSAGGAVEQYF
>TRBJ2-5|TRBD1|.|TRBV7-8|14
TGTGCCAGCAGCCCACAGGGGACCCAAGAGACCCAGTACTTC
CASSPQGTQETQYF
>TRBJ1-6|TRBD1|.|TRBV9|16
TGTGCCAGCAGCGTCGGACAGGGCCGAGATAATTCACCCCTCCACTTT
CASSVGQGRDNSPLHF
>TRBJ2-4|TRBD2|.|TRBV11-2|14
TGTGCCAGCAGCTTTAGCGGGGCGGAGGACATTCAGTACTTC
CASSFSGAEDIQYF
>TRBJ1-2|TRBD1|.|TRBV18|14
TGTGCCAGCTCACCGGGACAGGGGAGTGGTGGCTACACCTTC
CASSPGQGSGGYTF
>TRBJ2-2|.|.|TRBV27|15
TGTGCCAGCAGCAAACTCCAGGGGTACACCGGGGAGCTGTTTTTT
CASSKLQGYTGELFF
>TRBJ2-7|.|.|TRBV10-3|18
TGTGCCATCAGTGAGTCGGGGCTGGGTTTGAGGAGCTCCTACGAGCAGTACTTC
CAISESGLGLRSSYEQYF